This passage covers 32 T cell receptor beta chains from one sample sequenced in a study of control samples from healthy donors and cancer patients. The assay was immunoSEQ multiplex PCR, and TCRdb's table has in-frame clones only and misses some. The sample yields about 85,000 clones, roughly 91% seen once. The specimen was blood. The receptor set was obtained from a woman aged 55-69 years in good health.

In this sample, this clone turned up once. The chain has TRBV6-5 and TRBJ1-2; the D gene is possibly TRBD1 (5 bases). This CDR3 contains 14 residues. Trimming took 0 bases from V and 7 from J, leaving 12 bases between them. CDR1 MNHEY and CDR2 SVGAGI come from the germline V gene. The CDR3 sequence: CASSYSISGFGYTF. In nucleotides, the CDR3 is TGTGCCAGCAGTTACTCGATATCAGGGTTTGGCTACACCTTC.

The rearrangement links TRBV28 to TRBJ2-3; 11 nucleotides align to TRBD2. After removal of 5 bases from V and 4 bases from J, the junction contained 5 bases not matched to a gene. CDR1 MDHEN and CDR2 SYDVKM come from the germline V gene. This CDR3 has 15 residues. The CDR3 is CASSVLAGDPDTQYF. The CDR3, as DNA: TGTGCCAGCAGTGTACTAGCGGGAGACCCAGATACGCAGTATTTT.

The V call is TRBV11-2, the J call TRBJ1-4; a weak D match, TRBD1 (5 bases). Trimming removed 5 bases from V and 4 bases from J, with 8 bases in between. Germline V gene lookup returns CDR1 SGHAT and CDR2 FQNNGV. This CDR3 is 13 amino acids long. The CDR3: CASSRDLNEKLFF. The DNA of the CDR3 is TGTGCCAGCAGCAGGGACCTTAATGAAAAACTGTTTTTT. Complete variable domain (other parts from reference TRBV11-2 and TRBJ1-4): EAGVAQSPRYKIIEKRQSVAFWCNPISGHATLYWYQQILGQGPKLLIQFQNNGVVDDSQLPKDRFSAERLKGVDSTLKIQPAKLEDSAVYLCASSRDLNEKLFFGSGTQLSVL.

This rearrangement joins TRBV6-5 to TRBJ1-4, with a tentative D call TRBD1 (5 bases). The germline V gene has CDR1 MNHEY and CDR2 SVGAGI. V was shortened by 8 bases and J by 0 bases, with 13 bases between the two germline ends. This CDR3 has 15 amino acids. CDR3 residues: CASSRQPATNEKLFF. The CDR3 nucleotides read TGTGCCAGCTCCCGACAGCCTGCAACTAATGAAAAACTGTTTTTT.

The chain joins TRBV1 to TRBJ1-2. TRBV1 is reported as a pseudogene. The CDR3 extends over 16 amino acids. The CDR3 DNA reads TGCACCAGCACCCCCTCCGGGGAGCCCAACTACTATGGCTACACCTTC. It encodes CTSTPSGEPNYYGYTF.

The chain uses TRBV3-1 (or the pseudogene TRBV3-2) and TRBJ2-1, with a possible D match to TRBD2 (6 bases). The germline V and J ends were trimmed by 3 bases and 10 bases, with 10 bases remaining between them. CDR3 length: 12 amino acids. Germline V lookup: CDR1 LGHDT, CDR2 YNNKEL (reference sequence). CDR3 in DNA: TGTGCCAGCAGCCATGGAGGGGTCGAGCAGTTCTTC. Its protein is CASSHGGVEQFF.

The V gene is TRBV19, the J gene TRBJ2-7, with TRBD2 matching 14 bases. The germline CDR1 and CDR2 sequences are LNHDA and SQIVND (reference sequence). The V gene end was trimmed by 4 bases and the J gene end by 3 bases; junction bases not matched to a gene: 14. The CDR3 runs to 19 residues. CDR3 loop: CASSTYSGLAGGYLYEQYF. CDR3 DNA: TGTGCCAGTAGTACCTACAGCGGACTAGCGGGAGGCTACCTCTACGAGCAGTACTTC. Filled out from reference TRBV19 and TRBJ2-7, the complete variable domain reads DGGITQSPKYLFRKEGQNVTLSCEQNLNHDAMYWYRQDPGQGLRLIYYSQIVNDFQKGDIAEGYSVSREKKESFPLTVTSAQKNPTAFYLCASSTYSGLAGGYLYEQYFGPGTRLTVT.

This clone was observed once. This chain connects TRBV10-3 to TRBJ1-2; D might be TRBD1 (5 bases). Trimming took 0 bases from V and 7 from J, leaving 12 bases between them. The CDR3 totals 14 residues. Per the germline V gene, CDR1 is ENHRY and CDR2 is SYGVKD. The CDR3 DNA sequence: TGTGCCATCAGTGAGTCGTTCGGGGGAGGTGGCTACACCTTC. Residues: CAISESFGGGGYTF.

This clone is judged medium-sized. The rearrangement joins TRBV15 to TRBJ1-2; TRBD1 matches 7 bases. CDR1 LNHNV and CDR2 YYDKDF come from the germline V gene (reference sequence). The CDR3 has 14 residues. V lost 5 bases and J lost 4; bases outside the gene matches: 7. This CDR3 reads CATSLWRDSYGYTF. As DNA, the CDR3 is TGTGCCACCAGCCTCTGGCGGGACAGCTATGGCTACACCTTC.

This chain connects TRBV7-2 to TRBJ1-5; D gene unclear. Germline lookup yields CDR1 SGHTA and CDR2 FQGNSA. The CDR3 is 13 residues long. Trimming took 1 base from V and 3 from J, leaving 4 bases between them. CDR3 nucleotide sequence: TGTGCCAGCAGCTTAGGGTACAATCAGCCCCAGCATTTT. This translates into CASSLGYNQPQHF.

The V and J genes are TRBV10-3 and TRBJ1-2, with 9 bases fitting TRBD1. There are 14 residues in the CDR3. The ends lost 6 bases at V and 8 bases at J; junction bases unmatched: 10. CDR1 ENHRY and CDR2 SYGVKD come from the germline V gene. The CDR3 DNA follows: TGTGCCATCAGGGGGACAGGGAGTGGGGCCGGCTACACCTTC. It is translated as CAIRGTGSGAGYTF.

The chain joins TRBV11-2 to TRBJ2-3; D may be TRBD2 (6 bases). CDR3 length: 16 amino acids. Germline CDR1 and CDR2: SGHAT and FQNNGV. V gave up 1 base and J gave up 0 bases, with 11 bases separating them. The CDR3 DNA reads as TGTGCCAGCAGCTTAGGGGTACTAGCCAGCACAGATACGCAGTATTTT. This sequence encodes CASSLGVLASTDTQYF.

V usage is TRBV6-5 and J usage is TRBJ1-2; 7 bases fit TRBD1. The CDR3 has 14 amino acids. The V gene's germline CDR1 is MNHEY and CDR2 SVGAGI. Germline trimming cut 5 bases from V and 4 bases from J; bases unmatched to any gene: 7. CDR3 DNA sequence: TGTGCCAGCAGTCGTACTCGGGACAGCTATGGCTACACCTTC. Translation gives CASSRTRDSYGYTF.

The CDR3 DNA sequence: TGTGCCAGCAGTGAAGCTAGGTCGGGGTGGGGCAGGGATGTCACTGAAGCTTTCTTT. Translated, it gives CASSEARSGWGRDVTEAFF. The chain couples TRBV6-1 to TRBJ1-1, with D perhaps TRBD1 (5 bases). The CDR3 loop spans 19 amino acids. V lost 0 bases, J lost 4 bases, and 24 bases lay in between. CDR1 and CDR2 from the germline V gene are MNHNS and SASEGT.

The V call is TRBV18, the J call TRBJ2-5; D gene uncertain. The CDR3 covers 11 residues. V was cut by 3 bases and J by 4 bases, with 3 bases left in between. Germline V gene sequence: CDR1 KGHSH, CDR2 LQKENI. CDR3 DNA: TGTGCCAGCTCACCCCTAGAGACCCAGTACTTC. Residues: CASSPLETQYF.

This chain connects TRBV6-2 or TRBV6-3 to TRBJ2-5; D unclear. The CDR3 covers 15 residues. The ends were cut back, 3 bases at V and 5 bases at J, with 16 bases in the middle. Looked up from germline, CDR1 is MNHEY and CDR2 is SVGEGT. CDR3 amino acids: CASSYPSSYLETQYF. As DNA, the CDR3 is TGTGCCAGCAGTTATCCGTCTAGTTATCTGGAGACCCAGTACTTC.

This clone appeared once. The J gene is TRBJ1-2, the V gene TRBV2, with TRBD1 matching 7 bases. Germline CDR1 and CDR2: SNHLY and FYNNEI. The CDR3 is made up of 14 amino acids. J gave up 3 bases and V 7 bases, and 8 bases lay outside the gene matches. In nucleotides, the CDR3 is TGTGCCAGCAAAATGGGACAGATTGACTATGGCTACACCTTC. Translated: CASKMGQIDYGYTF.

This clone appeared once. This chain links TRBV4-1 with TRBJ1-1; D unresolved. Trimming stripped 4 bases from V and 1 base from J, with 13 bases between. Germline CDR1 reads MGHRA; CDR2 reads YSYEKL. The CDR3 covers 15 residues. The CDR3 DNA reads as TGCGCCAGCAGCCCTCAGGCTAAGGGGAACACTGAAGCTTTCTTT. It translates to CASSPQAKGNTEAFF.

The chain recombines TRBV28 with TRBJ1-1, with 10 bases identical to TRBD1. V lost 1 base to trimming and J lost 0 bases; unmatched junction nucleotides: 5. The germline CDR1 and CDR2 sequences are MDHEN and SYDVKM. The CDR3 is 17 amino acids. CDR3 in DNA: TGTGCCAGCAGTTTATTGACAGGGGGCTACATGAACACTGAAGCTTTCTTT. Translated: CASSLLTGGYMNTEAFF.

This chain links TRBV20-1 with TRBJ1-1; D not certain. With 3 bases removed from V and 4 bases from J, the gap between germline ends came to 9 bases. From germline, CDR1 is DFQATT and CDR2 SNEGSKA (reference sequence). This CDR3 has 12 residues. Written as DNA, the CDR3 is TGCAGTGCTAGTGAGGTTGGCACTGAAGCTTTCTTT. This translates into CSASEVGTEAFF.

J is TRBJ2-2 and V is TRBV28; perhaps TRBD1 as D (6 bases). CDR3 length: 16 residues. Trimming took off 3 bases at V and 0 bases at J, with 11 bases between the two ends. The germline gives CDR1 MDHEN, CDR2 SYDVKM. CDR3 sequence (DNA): TGTGCCAGCAGTTTCCTCAGGGGAACGAACACCGGGGAGCTGTTTTTT. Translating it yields CASSFLRGTNTGELFF.

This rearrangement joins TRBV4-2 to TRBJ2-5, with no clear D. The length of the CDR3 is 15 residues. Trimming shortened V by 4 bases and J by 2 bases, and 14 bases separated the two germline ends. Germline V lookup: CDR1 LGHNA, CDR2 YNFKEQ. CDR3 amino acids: CASSLSRSPQETQYF. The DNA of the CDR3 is TGTGCCAGCAGCCTTTCCCGCTCTCCACAAGAGACCCAGTACTTC.

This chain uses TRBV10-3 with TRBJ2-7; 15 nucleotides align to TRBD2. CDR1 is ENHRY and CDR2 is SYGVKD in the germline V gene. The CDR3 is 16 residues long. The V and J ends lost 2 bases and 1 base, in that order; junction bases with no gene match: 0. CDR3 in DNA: TGTGCCATCAGTGAGGGACTAGCGGGGGGGTCCTACGAGCAGTACTTC. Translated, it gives CAISEGLAGGSYEQYF.

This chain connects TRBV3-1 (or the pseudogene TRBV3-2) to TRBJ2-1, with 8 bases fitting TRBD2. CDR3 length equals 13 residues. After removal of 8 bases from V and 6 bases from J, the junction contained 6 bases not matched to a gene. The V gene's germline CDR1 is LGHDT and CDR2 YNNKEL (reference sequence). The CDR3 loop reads CASGLAGGNEQFF. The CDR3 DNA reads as TGTGCCAGCGGGCTAGCGGGCGGCAATGAGCAGTTCTTC.

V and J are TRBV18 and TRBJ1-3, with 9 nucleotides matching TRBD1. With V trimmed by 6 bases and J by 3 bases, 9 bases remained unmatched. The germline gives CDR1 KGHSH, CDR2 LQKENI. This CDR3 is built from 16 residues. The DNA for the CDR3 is TGTGCCAGCTCTCAGAACAGGGGGCGCTTTGGAAACACCATATATTTT. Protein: CASSQNRGRFGNTIYF.

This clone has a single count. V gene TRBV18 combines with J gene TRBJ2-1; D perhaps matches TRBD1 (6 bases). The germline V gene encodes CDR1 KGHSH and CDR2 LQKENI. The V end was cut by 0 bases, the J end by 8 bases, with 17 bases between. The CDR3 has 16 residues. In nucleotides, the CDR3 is TGTGCCAGCTCACCACCGGGACATTTCTCGTTATATGAGCAGTTCTTC. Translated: CASSPPGHFSLYEQFF.

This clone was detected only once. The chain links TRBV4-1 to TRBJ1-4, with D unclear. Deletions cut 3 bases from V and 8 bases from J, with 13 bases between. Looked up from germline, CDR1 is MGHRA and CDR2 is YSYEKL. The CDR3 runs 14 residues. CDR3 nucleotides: TGCGCCAGCAGCCACCGCGACCCGGGGGAAAAACTGTTTTTT. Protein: CASSHRDPGEKLFF.

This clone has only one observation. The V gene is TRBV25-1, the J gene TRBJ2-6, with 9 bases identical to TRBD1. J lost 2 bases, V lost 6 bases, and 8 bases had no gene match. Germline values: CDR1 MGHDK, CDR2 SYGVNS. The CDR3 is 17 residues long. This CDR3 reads CASSRDRVNAGANVLTF. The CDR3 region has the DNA TGTGCCAGCAGCCGGGACAGGGTTAACGCTGGGGCCAACGTCCTGACTTTC.

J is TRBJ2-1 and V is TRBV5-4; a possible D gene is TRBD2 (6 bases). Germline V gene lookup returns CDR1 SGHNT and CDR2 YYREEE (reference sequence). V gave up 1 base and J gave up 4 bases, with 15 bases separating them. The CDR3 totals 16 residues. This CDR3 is CASSLRRVEGYNEQFF. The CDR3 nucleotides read TGTGCCAGCAGCTTGCGCAGGGTGGAGGGATACAATGAGCAGTTCTTC.

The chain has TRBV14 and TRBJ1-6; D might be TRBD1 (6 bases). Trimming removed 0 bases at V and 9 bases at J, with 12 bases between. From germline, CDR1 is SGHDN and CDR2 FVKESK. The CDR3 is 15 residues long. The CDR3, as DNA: TGTGCCAGCAGCCAAGATGGGGGCTGGGGTTCACCCCTCCACTTT. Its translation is CASSQDGGWGSPLHF.

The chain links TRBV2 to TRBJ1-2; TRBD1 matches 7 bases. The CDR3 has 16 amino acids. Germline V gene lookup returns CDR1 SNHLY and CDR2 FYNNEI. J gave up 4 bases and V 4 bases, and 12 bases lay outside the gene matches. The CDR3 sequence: CASSAIGRGPVYGYTF. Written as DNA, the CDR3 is TGTGCCAGCAGTGCCATAGGTAGGGGGCCAGTCTATGGCTACACCTTC.

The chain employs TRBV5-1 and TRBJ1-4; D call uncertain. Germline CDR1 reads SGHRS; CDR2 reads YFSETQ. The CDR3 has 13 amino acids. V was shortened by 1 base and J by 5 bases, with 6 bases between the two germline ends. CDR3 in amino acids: CASSLSPNEKLFF. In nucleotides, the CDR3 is TGCGCCAGCAGCTTGTCCCCCAATGAAAAACTGTTTTTT.